The rows below give T cell receptor beta chains drawn from one sample of a study of blood T cell repertoires in COVID-19. Clones were sequenced by immunoSEQ multiplex PCR, and TCRdb holds only the in-frame ones, with some missing. The data hold under 250,000 clones, with more than 65% observed a single time. The sequencing input was peripheral blood. All receptors derive from an older woman with acute or convalescent COVID-19. CDR3s include the opening cysteine and the closing phenylalanine or tryptophan. A D gene is named only where the DNA matches it firmly. Clone size is stated in some rows and not others, as once, few, many or a class when expanded.

cdr3_nt cdr3_aa v_call clone_size d_call j_call
TGTGCCAGCAGCGGGACTACCTACGAGCAGTACTTC CASSGTTYEQYF TRBV6-5 - TRBD2 TRBJ2-7
TGTGCCAGCAGCCAGGCCGGAGGGGGCGCGTCTGAAGCTTTCTTT CASSQAGGGASEAFF TRBV3-1/TRBV3-2 - TRBD1 TRBJ1-1
TGTGCCACCAGCAGATCAGGGTACGGGCAGCCCCAGCATTTT CATSRSGYGQPQHF TRBV15 - - TRBJ1-5
TGTGCCAGCAGCTTAGGGACAGGGTATAATTCACCCCTCCACTTT CASSLGTGYNSPLHF TRBV7-2 - TRBD1 TRBJ1-6
TGTGCCAGCTCACGCGACAGAGAAGTTGGCTACACCTTC CASSRDREVGYTF TRBV18 few - TRBJ1-2
TGTGCCAGCAGTGTTTACGGTTATGGCTACACCTTC CASSVYGYGYTF TRBV2 - - TRBJ1-2
TGTGCCAGCAGTGACGACATCGCGGGTTTTGACACCGGGGAGCTGTTTTTT CASSDDIAGFDTGELFF TRBV6-1 - - TRBJ2-2
TGTGCCAGTAGTATAATCGGGACAGGGACTCAGCCCCAGCATTTT CASSIIGTGTQPQHF TRBV19 - TRBD1 TRBJ1-5
TGCGCCAGCAGCTTGCGGACAGGGGGCGGTGAAAAACTGTTTTTT CASSLRTGGGEKLFF TRBV5-1 - TRBD1 TRBJ1-4
TGTGCCATCAGTGATGTAGCCACTGAAGCTTTCTTT CAISDVATEAFF TRBV10-3 - - TRBJ1-1
TGTGCCAGCAGCTCCACCGCGGGGTCCTACGAGCAGTACTTC CASSSTAGSYEQYF TRBV11-1 - - TRBJ2-7
TGTGCCAGTACCACCTCAGGGGGCCGTGGCTACACCTTC CASTTSGGRGYTF TRBV19 - TRBD1 TRBJ1-2
TGTGCCAGCAGCTTTCGCGGGGGGGCCACCTACAATGAGCAGTTCTTC CASSFRGGATYNEQFF TRBV7-2 - TRBD2 TRBJ2-1
TGCGCCAGCAGGGTGGAGAACTACAACACTGAAGCTTTCTTT CASRVENYNTEAFF TRBV5-1 - - TRBJ1-1
TGTGCCAGCAGCGAAGACGGACGACAGGTCTACGAGCAGTACTTC CASSEDGRQVYEQYF TRBV5-5 - - TRBJ2-7
TGTGCCAGCAGCCGGACAGGGGATGAAGCTTTCTTT CASSRTGDEAFF TRBV6-1 - TRBD1 TRBJ1-1
TGTGCCAGCAGCGTAGAATCGACTAGCGCTTCGTACGAGCAGTACTTC CASSVESTSASYEQYF TRBV9 - TRBD2 TRBJ2-7
TGTGCCAGCAGCCTCCGAGCGGGGGTGTCCTACAATGAGCAGTTCTTC CASSLRAGVSYNEQFF TRBV5-5 - TRBD2 TRBJ2-1
TGCAGTGCTAGTGAGGCCCCGAACACCGGGGAGCTGTTTTTT CSASEAPNTGELFF TRBV20-1 few - TRBJ2-2
TGTGCCAGTAGTATAACAGGGGGCTACGAGCAGTACTTC CASSITGGYEQYF TRBV19 few TRBD1 TRBJ2-7
TGTGCCAGCAGCGACAGGGGTGTCAATGAGCAGTTCTTC CASSDRGVNEQFF TRBV7-6 - TRBD1 TRBJ2-1
TGTGCCAGCAGCGTCCAATGGGAGGGGAACACTGAAGCTTTCTTT CASSVQWEGNTEAFF TRBV9 - - TRBJ1-1
TGTGCCAGTAGCCTAGCGGGGGGTTTTGCAGATACGCAGTATTTT CASSLAGGFADTQYF TRBV19 once TRBD2 TRBJ2-3
TGTGCCAGTAGTATAGGGGCGGGAACAAATGAGCAGTTCTTC CASSIGAGTNEQFF TRBV19 - - TRBJ2-1
TGTGCCAGCAGCCGTGACAGGCGAAATGAAAAACTGTTTTTT CASSRDRRNEKLFF TRBV7-3 - - TRBJ1-4
TGTGCCTGGAGTGACTTCGGGGAGCAGTTCTTC CAWSDFGEQFF TRBV30 - - TRBJ2-1
TGTGCCAGCAGCTTAAATACTCCCGAGCAGTACTTC CASSLNTPEQYF TRBV7-3 - - TRBJ2-7